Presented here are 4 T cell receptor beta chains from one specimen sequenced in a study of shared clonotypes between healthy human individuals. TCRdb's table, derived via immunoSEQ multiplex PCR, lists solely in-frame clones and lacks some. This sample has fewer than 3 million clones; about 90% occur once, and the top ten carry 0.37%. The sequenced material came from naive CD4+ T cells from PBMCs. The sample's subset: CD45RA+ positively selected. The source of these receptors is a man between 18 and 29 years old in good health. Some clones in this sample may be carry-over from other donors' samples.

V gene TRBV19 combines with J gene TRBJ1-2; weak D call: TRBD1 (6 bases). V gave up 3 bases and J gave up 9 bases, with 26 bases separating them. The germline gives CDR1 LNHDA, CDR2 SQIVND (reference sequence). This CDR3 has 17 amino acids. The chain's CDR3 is CASSISRGRGGYGSYTF. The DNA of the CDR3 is TGTGCCAGTAGTATTTCCCGGGGGCGCGGAGGTTACGGGAGCTACACCTTC.

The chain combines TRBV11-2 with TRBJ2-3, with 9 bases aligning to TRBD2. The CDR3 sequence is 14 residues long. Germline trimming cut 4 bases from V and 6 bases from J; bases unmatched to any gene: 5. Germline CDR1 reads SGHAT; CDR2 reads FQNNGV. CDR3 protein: CASSYSGSTDTQYF. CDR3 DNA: TGTGCCAGCAGCTATAGCGGGAGTACCGATACGCAGTATTTT.

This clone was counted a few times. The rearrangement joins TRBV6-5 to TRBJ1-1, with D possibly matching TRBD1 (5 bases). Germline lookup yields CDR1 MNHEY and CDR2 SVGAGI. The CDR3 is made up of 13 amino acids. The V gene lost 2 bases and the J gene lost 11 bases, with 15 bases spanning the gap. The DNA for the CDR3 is TGTGCCAGCAGTTACAATTGGCAGGGTGAGGCTTTCTTT. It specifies CASSYNWQGEAFF.

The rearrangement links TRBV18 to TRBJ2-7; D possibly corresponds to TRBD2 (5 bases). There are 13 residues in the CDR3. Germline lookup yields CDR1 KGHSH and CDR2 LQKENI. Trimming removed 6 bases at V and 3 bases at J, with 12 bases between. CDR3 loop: CASSPGFNYEQYF. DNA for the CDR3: TGTGCCAGCTCGCCGGGGTTCAACTACGAGCAGTACTTC.